This T cell receptor beta chain is from a study of identifying expanded T cells in peripheral blood. Study-wide results and limits: Differentially abundant clones: 1 to 1.5 between replicates, roughly 16 at roughly 2 weeks, 19 to 20 at four.

Profiled with immunoSEQ multiplex PCR; TCRdb holds only in-frame clones, not every one. Among fewer than 55,000 clones listed, 82% were seen once. V shed 3 bases and J shed 4 bases, with 6 bases lying between them. Germline V gene data show CDR1 as MGHRA and CDR2 as YSYEKL. This CDR3 is 13 amino acids long. Healthy donors had no documented immune events, such as infections, while sampled. As regards this clone: Its cognate antigen is unknown.

This sequence joins TRBV4-1 and TRBJ2-2; no clear D gene. Sequenced: blood. The source of this sequence is a person aged 18 to 70 in good health. CDR3 sequence (DNA): TGCGCCAGCAGCCATCACAGCACCGGGGAGCTGTTTTTT. Translating gives CASSHHSTGELFF.